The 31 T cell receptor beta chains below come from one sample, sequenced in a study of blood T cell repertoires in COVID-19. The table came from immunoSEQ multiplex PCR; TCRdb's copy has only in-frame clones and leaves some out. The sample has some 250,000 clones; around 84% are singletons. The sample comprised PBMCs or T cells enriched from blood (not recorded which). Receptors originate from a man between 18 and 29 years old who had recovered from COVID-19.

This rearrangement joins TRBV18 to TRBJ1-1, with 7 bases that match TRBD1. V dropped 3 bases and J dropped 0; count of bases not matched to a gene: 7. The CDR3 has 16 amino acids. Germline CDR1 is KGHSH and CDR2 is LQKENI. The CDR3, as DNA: TGTGCCAGCTCACCGAGAGAAACAGGGGTGAACACTGAAGCTTTCTTT. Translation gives CASSPRETGVNTEAFF.

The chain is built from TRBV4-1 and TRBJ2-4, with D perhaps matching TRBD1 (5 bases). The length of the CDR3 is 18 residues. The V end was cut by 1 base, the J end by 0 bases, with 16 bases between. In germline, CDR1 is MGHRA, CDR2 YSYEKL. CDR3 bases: TGCGCCAGCAGCCAAGGATACAGGACAACACTAGCCAAAAACATTCAGTACTTC. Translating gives CASSQGYRTTLAKNIQYF.

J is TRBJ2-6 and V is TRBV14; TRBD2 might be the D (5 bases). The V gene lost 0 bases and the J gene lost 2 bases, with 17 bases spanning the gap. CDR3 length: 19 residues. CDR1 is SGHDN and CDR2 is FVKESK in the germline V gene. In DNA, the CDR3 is TGTGCCAGCAGCCAAGAGACCAAAGGCGGGCTCGCTGGGGCCAACGTCCTGACTTTC. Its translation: CASSQETKGGLAGANVLTF.

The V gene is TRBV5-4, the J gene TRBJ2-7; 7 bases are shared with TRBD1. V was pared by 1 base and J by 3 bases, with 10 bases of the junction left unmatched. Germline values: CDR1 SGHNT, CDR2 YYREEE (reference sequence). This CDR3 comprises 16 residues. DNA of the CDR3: TGTGCCAGCAGCTTGCCTTCCGGGACAGACCACTACGAGCAGTACTTC. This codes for CASSLPSGTDHYEQYF. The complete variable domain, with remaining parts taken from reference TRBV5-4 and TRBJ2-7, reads ETGVTQSPTHLIKTRGQQVTLRCSSQSGHNTVSWYQQALGQGPQFIFQYYREEENGRGNFPPRFSGLQFPNYSSELNVNALELDDSALYLCASSLPSGTDHYEQYFGPGTRLTVT.

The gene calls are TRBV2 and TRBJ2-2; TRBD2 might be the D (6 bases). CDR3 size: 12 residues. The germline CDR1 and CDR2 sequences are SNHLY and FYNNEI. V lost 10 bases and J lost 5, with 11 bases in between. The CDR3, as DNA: TGTGCCATCTATAGCGGTACCGGGGAGCTGTTTTTT. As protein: CAIYSGTGELFF.

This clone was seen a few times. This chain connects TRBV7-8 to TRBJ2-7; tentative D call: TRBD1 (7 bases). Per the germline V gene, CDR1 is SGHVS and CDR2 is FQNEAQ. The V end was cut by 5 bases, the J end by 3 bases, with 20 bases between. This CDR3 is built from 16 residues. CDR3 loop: CASSAAQGGSHYEQYF. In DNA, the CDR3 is TGTGCCAGCAGCGCCGCCCAGGGGGGTTCGCACTACGAGCAGTACTTC.

CDR3 loop: CASYIATGNTDTQYF. CDR3 coding DNA: TGTGCCAGCTACATAGCAACCGGGAACACAGATACGCAGTATTTT. The rearrangement joins TRBV7-8 to TRBJ2-3, with D perhaps TRBD2 (5 bases). Germline CDR1 and CDR2: SGHVS and FQNEAQ. The V end was cut by 8 bases, the J end by 2 bases, with 17 bases between. This CDR3 spans 15 amino acids.

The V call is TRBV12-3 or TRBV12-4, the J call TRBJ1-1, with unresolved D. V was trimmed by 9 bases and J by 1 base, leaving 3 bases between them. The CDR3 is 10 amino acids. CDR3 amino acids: CASKNTEAFF. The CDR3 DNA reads TGTGCCAGTAAGAACACTGAAGCTTTCTTT.

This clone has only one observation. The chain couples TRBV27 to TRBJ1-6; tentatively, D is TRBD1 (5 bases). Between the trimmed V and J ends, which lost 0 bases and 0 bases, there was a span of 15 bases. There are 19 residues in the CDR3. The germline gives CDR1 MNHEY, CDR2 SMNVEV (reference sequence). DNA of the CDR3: TGTGCCAGCAGTTTATCGATGGGGGGGGGAAGCTCCTATAATTCACCCCTCCACTTT. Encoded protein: CASSLSMGGGSSYNSPLHF.

The CDR3 spells CASSIAGYGYTF. The CDR3 region has the DNA TGTGCCAGCAGCATCGCAGGGTACGGCTACACCTTC. The chain has TRBV5-6 and TRBJ1-2, with D possibly matching TRBD1 (5 bases). The CDR3 is 12 amino acids. V gave up 4 bases and J gave up 8 bases, with 12 bases separating them. The germline CDR1 and CDR2 sequences are SGHDT and YYEEEE.

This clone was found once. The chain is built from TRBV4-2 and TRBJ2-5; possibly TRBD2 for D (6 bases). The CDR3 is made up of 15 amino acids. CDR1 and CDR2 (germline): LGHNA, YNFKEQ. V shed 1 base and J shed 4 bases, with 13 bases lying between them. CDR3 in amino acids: CASSQAGLNLETQYF. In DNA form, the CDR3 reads TGTGCCAGCAGCCAAGCGGGACTGAATCTAGAGACCCAGTACTTC.

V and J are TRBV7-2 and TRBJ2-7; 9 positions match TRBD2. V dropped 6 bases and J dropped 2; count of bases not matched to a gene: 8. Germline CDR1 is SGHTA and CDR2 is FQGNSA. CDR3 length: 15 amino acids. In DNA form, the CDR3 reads TGTGCCAGCAGTCCCCTAGCGGGATTCGCCTACGAGCAGTACTTC. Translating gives CASSPLAGFAYEQYF.

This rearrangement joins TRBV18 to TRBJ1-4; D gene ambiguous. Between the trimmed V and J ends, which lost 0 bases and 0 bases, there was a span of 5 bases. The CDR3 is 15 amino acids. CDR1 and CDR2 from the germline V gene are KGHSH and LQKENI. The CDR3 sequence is CASSPPRSTNEKLFF. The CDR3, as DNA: TGTGCCAGCTCACCACCACGGTCAACTAATGAAAAACTGTTTTTT.

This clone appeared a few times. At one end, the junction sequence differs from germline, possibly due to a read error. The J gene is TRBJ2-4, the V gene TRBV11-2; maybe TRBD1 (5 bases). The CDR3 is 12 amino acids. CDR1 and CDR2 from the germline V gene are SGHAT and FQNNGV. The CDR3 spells CASSLDRTKPHF. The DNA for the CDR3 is TGTGCCAGCAGCTTAGATAGGACAAAACCTCACTTC.

CDR3 residues: CASRTGGGQPQHF. The CDR3 DNA sequence: TGTGCCAGCAGGACGGGGGGGGGTCAGCCCCAGCATTTT. The rearrangement uses TRBV6-5 and TRBJ1-5, with a possible D match to TRBD1 (5 bases). CDR3 length equals 13 residues. V was shortened by 6 bases and J by 6 bases, with 12 bases between the two germline ends. CDR1 MNHEY and CDR2 SVGAGI come from the germline V gene.

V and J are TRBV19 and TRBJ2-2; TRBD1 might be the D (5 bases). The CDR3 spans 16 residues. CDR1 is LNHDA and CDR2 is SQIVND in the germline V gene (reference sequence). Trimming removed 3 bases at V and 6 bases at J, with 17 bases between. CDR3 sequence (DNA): TGTGCCAGTAGTATTCGGTTTCAGGGTGGAGCCGGGGAGCTGTTTTTT. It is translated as CASSIRFQGGAGELFF.

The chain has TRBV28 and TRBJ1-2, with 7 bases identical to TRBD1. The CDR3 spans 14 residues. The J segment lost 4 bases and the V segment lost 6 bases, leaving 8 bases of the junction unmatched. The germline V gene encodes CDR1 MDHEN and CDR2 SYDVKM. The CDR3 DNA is TGTGCCAGCAGCCTAAGGGGGCCGGTCTATGGCTACACCTTC. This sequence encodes CASSLRGPVYGYTF.

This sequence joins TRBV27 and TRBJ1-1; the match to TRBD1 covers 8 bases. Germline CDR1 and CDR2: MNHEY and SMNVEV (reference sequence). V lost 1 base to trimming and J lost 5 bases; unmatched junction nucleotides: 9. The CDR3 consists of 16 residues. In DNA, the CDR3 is TGTGCCAGCAGTTTATTTGGTCAGGGGGCAAGAACTGAAGCTTTCTTT. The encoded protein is CASSLFGQGARTEAFF.

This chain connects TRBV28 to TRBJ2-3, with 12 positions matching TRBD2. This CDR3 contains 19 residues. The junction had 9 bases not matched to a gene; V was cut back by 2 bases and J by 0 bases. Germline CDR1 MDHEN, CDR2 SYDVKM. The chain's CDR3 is CASSLGGLAGGPSTDTQYF. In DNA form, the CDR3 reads TGTGCCAGCAGTTTAGGGGGTCTAGCGGGAGGGCCTAGCACAGATACGCAGTATTTT. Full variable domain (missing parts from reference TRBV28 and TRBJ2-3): DVKVTQSSRYLVKRTGEKVFLECVQDMDHENMFWYRQDPGLGLRLIYFSYDVKMKEKGDIPEGYSVSREKKERFSLILESASTNQTSMYLCASSLGGLAGGPSTDTQYFGPGTRLTVL.

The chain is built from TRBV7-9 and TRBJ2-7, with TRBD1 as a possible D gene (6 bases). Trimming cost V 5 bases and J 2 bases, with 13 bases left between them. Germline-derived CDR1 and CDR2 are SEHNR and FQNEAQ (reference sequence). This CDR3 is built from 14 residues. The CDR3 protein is CASSTQGTPYEQYF. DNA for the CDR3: TGTGCCAGCAGCACTCAGGGGACACCCTACGAGCAGTACTTC.

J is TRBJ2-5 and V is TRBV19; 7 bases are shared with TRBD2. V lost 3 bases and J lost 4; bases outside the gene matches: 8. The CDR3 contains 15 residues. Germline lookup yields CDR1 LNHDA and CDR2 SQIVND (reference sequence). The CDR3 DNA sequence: TGTGCCAGTAGTATGCCTAGCGGCCCAGGAGAGACCCAGTACTTC. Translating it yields CASSMPSGPGETQYF.

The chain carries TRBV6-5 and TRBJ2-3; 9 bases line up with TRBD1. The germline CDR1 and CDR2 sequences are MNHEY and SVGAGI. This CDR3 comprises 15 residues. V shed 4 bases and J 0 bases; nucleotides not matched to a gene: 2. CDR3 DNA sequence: TGTGCCAGCAGTTTAGGACAGGGGAGCACAGATACGCAGTATTTT. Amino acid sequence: CASSLGQGSTDTQYF.

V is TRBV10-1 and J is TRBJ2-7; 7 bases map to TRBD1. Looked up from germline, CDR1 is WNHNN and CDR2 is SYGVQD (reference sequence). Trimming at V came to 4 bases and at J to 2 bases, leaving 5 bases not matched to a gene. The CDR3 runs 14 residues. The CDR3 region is CASSGGTEAYEQYF. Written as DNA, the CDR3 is TGCGCCAGCAGTGGTGGGACAGAAGCCTACGAGCAGTACTTC.

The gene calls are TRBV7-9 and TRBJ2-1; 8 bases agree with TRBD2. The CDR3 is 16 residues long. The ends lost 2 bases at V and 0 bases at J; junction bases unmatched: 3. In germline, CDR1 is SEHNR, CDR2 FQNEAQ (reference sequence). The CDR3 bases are TGTGCCAGCAGCTTACTAGCGGGTAGCTCCTACAATGAGCAGTTCTTC. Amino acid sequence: CASSLLAGSSYNEQFF.

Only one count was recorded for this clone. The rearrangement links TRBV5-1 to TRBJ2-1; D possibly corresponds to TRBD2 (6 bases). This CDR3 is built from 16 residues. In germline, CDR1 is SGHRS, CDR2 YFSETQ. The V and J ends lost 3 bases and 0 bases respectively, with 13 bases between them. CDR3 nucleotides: TGCGCCAGCAGCTCCGTTAGCGGAAGCTCCTACAATGAGCAGTTCTTC. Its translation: CASSSVSGSSYNEQFF.

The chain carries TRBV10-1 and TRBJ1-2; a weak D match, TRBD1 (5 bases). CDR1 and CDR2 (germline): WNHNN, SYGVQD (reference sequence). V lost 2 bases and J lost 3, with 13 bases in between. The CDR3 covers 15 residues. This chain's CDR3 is CASSERGRAYYGYTF. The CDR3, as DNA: TGCGCCAGCAGTGAGAGGGGCAGGGCCTACTATGGCTACACCTTC.

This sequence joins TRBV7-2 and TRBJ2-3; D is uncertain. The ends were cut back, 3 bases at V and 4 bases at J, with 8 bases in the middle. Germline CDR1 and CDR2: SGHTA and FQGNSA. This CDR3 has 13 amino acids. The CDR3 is CASSFRLADTQYF. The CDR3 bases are TGTGCCAGCAGCTTCAGACTCGCAGATACGCAGTATTTT.

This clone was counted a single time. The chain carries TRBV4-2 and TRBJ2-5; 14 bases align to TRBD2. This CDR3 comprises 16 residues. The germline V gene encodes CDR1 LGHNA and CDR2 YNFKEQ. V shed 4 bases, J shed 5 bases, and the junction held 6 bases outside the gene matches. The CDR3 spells CASSLGLAGEEETQYF. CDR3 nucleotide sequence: TGTGCCAGCAGCCTGGGACTAGCGGGGGAAGAGGAGACCCAGTACTTC.

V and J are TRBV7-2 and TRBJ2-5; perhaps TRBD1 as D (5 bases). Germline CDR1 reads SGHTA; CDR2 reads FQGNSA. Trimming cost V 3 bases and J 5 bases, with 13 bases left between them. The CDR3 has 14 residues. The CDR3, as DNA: TGTGCCAGCAGCTTCGCTGGGGCCCAGGAGACCCAGTACTTC. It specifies CASSFAGAQETQYF.

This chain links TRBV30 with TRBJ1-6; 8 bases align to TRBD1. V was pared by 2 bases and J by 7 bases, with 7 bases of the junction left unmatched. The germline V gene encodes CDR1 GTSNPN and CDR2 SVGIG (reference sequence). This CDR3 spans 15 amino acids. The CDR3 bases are TGTGCCTGGAGTCGACCCGGGACAGGCAATTCACCCCTCCACTTT. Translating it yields CAWSRPGTGNSPLHF.

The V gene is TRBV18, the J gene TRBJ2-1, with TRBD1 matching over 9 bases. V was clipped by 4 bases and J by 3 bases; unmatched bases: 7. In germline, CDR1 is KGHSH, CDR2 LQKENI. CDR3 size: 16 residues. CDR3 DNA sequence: TGTGCCAGCTCACGGGGGCCGGGACAGGGCTACAATGAGCAGTTCTTC. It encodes CASSRGPGQGYNEQFF.